The 32 T cell receptor beta chains below all came from one sample that was sequenced in a study of tumor-infiltrating lymphocytes in oesophageal squamous cell carcinoma. TCRdb itself ran the PCR reads through MiXCR, one entry per CDR3 protein. The repertoire consists of some 15,000 distinct CDR3 sequences, with around 47% occurring once and the leading ten covering roughly half. Sample: blood. These receptors were collected from a male donor with esophageal squamous cell carcinoma.

By share, this clonotype ranks as medium-sized. This may be a read error: a much more frequent sequence differs by one nucleotide. This rearrangement joins TRBV7-2 to TRBJ2-5; D may be TRBD2 (6 bases). The CDR3 loop spans 14 amino acids. Trimming took off 0 bases at V and 11 bases at J, with 16 bases between the two ends. Germline lookup yields CDR1 SGHTA and CDR2 FQGNSA. The CDR3 loop is CASSLAGTLNEQYF. The DNA for the CDR3 is TGTGCCAGCAGCTTAGCTGGGACTCTAAATGAGCAGTACTTC.

The gene calls are TRBV7-8 and TRBJ1-4; D gene uncertain. The germline CDR1 and CDR2 sequences are SGHVS and FQNEAQ. This CDR3 is 15 amino acids long. With 3 bases removed from V and 4 bases from J, the gap between germline ends came to 12 bases. The CDR3 region has the DNA TGTGCCAGCAGCTTTACGGGCCAGGTTAATGAAAAACTGTTTTTT. It translates to CASSFTGQVNEKLFF. Supplemented by reference TRBV7-8 and TRBJ1-4, the full variable domain reads GAGVSQSPRYKVAKRGQDVALRCDPISGHVSLFWYQQALGQGPEFLTYFQNEAQLDKSGLPSDRFFAERPEGSVSTLKIQRTQQEDSAVYLCASSFTGQVNEKLFFGSGTQLSVL.

This clonotype was picked up a small number of times. The chain combines TRBV7-2 with TRBJ2-1, with TRBD2 matching 11 bases. The CDR3 has 16 residues. Trimming took 6 bases from V and 5 from J; bases not matched to a gene: 9. Germline CDR1 reads SGHTA; CDR2 reads FQGNSA. This CDR3 is CASRFSSGRPNNEQFF. CDR3 in DNA: TGTGCCAGCAGGTTCTCTAGCGGGAGGCCGAACAATGAGCAGTTCTTC.

The rearrangement links TRBV7-6 to TRBJ2-4; possibly TRBD2 for D (6 bases). This CDR3 has 14 residues. Trimming shortened V by 4 bases and J by 9 bases, and 16 bases separated the two germline ends. Germline CDR1 is SGHVS and CDR2 is FNYEAQ. The CDR3 DNA sequence: TGTGCCAGCAGCTACGGGACTCACGAGGGCATTCAGTACTTC. It codes for CASSYGTHEGIQYF.

On this clonotype: A much larger clone differs by one base, so this may be a read error. The rearrangement links TRBV7-2 to TRBJ2-5; TRBD1 might be the D (6 bases). The J call is doubtful: the DNA matches TRBJ2-1 better. CDR3 size: 15 residues. Germline V CDR1 and CDR2: SGHTA, FQGNSA. The CDR3 DNA follows: TGTGCCAGCAGCTTAGCCAGGGGTGGCGGAGAGACCCAGTTCTTC. Translation gives CASSLARGGGETQFF.

The sample holds many counts of this clonotype. The chain links TRBV24-1 to TRBJ1-1; D ambiguous. V lost 2 bases and J 5 bases, leaving 11 bases between the germline ends. The V gene's germline CDR1 is KGHDR and CDR2 SFDVKD. The CDR3 length is 14 residues. CDR3 DNA sequence: TGTGCCACCAGTGATTCGGAGCTTGGGACTGAAGCTTTCTTT. Translating gives CATSDSELGTEAFF.

V usage is TRBV12-3 or TRBV12-4 and J usage is TRBJ2-3, with 11 positions matching TRBD2. The CDR3 runs to 16 residues. V shed 4 bases, J shed 3 bases, and the junction held 6 bases outside the gene matches. The CDR3 DNA sequence: TGTGCCAGCAGTTCCAGGGTAGCGGGAGGGACAGATACGCAGTATTTT. Its translation: CASSSRVAGGTDTQYF.

This clonotype was counted ten times or more. V gene TRBV6-1 combines with J gene TRBJ2-5, with TRBD2 matching over 8 bases. CDR1 MNHNS and CDR2 SASEGT come from the germline V gene. CDR3 length: 16 amino acids. V was pared by 6 bases and J by 11 bases, with 20 bases of the junction left unmatched. CDR3 DNA: TGTGCCAGCAGCCCCTCAGGGGTAGCGGGGTGGAATGAGCAGTACTTC. Translated, it gives CASSPSGVAGWNEQYF.

The chain couples TRBV7-2 to TRBJ2-7; 7 positions agree with TRBD2. The junction had 8 bases not matched to a gene; V was cut back by 1 base and J by 2 bases. There are 16 residues in the CDR3. Germline values: CDR1 SGHTA, CDR2 FQGNSA. The CDR3, as DNA: TGTGCCAGCAGCTTAGGACAAGCGGGATTACCCTACGAGCAGTACTTC. This translates into CASSLGQAGLPYEQYF.

This clonotype appeared a single time. The rearrangement joins TRBV7-2 to TRBJ2-3; 8 nucleotides agree with TRBD2. V was clipped by 5 bases and J by 1 base; unmatched bases: 5. This CDR3 has 15 residues. CDR1 SGHTA and CDR2 FQGNSA come from the germline V gene. The CDR3 DNA is TGTGCCAGCAGCCGTACGGGACTAGGCACAGATACGCAGTATTTT. The encoded protein is CASSRTGLGTDTQYF.

This clonotype came up many times. The chain uses TRBV7-6 and TRBJ2-7; D possibly uses TRBD1 or TRBD2 (5 bases each). V was cut by 4 bases and J by 2 bases, with 18 bases left in between. The CDR3 totals 16 residues. Germline loops: CDR1 SGHVS, CDR2 FNYEAQ. CDR3 loop: CASSSGSGQGPYEQYF. CDR3 bases: TGTGCCAGCAGCTCGGGGTCGGGGCAGGGCCCCTACGAGCAGTACTTC.

Within the sample, this clonotype is medium-sized. The chain couples TRBV24-1 to TRBJ2-7; 9 nucleotides match TRBD1. Per germline, CDR1 KGHDR and CDR2 SFDVKD. This CDR3 contains 13 residues. V shed 12 bases and J 5 bases; nucleotides not matched to a gene: 10. The CDR3 sequence: CAACRDRVHEQYF. In nucleotides, the CDR3 is TGTGCCGCCTGCCGGGACAGGGTCCACGAGCAGTACTTC.

Of note for this clonotype: The conserved final phenylalanine or tryptophan is absent from the CDR3, which likely points to a read error. Because the CDR3's place on the DNA is in doubt, the DNA is left out and the CDR3 is given as listed by TCRdb. The V call is TRBV4-2, the J call TRBJ2-3; TRBD1 reflects the table's D call only, with no check against the DNA. Germline values: CDR1 LGHNA, CDR2 YNFKEQ. The CDR3 region is 9 residues in length, termini included. CDR3 in amino acids: CASSQGQGT.

The rearrangement links TRBV7-2 to TRBJ2-1; 9 bases map to TRBD2. CDR1 is SGHTA and CDR2 is FQGNSA in the germline V gene. With V trimmed by 1 base and J by 7 bases, 2 bases remained unmatched. The CDR3 totals 14 residues. The CDR3 protein is CASSLVAGVNEQFF. The CDR3 region has the DNA TGTGCCAGCAGCTTAGTAGCGGGAGTTAATGAGCAGTTCTTC. The complete variable domain, with remaining parts taken from reference TRBV7-2 and TRBJ2-1, reads GAGVSQSPSNKVTEKGKDVELRCDPISGHTALYWYRQSLGQGLEFLIYFQGNSAPDKSGLPSDRFSAERTGGSVSTLTIQRTQQEDSAVYLCASSLVAGVNEQFFGPGTRLTVL.

CDR3 loop: CASSYSGAAFDEQYF. The CDR3 DNA reads as TGTGCCAGCAGTTACTCGGGGGCAGCCTTCGACGAGCAGTACTTC. This chain connects TRBV6-6 to TRBJ2-5; D perhaps matches TRBD1 (6 bases). The J call may be faulty, since TRBJ2-7 better matches the DNA end. The CDR3 is made up of 15 amino acids. Germline V CDR1 and CDR2: MNHNY, SVGAGI (reference sequence).

This clonotype was observed a handful of times. The rearrangement uses TRBV7-6 and TRBJ2-5; D is perhaps TRBD1 (6 bases). Per germline, CDR1 SGHVS and CDR2 FNYEAQ. The ends were cut back, 5 bases at V and 4 bases at J, with 11 bases in the middle. The CDR3 has 13 amino acids. The CDR3 region is CASSRGQLETQYF. The DNA for the CDR3 is TGTGCCAGCAGCCGAGGACAGTTAGAGACCCAGTACTTC.

This chain uses TRBV19 with TRBJ2-1, with 10 bases aligning to TRBD2. Germline CDR1 LNHDA, CDR2 SQIVND (reference sequence). Trimming at V came to 5 bases and at J to 9 bases, leaving 28 bases not matched to a gene. The CDR3 consists of 21 residues. CDR3 sequence reads: CASSSSSELWLASGRRSEQFF. CDR3 in DNA: TGTGCCAGTAGTTCTTCGTCTGAATTGTGGCTGGCTAGCGGGAGACGAAGTGAGCAGTTCTTC.

The V and J genes are TRBV7-9 and TRBJ2-5; D is undetermined. Germline CDR1 and CDR2: SEHNR and FQNEAQ (reference sequence). Trimming took 6 bases from V and 11 from J, leaving 28 bases between them. This CDR3 is 16 amino acids long. The DNA for the CDR3 is TGTGCCAGCAGACCTGCCGCCGGGCCCGCACGCAATGAGCAGTACTTC. Amino acid sequence: CASRPAAGPARNEQYF.

Within the sample, this clonotype is medium-sized. This rearrangement joins TRBV27 to TRBJ2-5; possibly TRBD1 for D (6 bases). Judging by the DNA end, TRBJ2-7 fits better; the J call may be wrong. CDR1 and CDR2 from the germline V gene are MNHEY and SMNVEV (reference sequence). This CDR3 has 15 amino acids. CDR3 bases: TGTGCCACCTCACAACTACCCGGACAGAACTACGAGCAGTACTTC. Its protein is CATSQLPGQNYEQYF.

This clonotype was counted ten times or more. A much more abundant neighbour one base away suggests this may be a read error. The rearrangement joins TRBV6-1 to TRBJ2-1, with D perhaps TRBD2 (5 bases). The V end lost 6 bases, the J end lost 10 bases, and 22 bases lay between the germline ends. The CDR3 runs 15 residues. Germline V gene lookup returns CDR1 MNHNS and CDR2 SASEGT. As DNA, the CDR3 is TGTGCCAGCAGCCCCGGACTTCCTGGGTTCTACGAGCAGTTCTTC. Amino acid sequence: CASSPGLPGFYEQFF.

This clonotype showed up many times. Given the absence of the conserved phenylalanine or tryptophan at the CDR3 end, a read error is likely. It is unclear where the CDR3 begins or ends on the DNA, so no DNA is shown, and the CDR3 is as TCRdb lists it. The chain carries TRBV7-2 and TRBJ2-7; the D call TRBD2 from the table was never checked on the DNA. The CDR3 has 14 amino acids, counting both end residues. Germline V gene sequence: CDR1 SGHTA, CDR2 FQGNSA. CDR3 protein: CASSNLGQGYTFGS.

This clonotype showed up many times. The chain is built from TRBV6-1 and TRBJ2-7, with TRBD1 identical over 8 bases. J gave up 6 bases and V 5 bases, and 12 bases lay outside the gene matches. The CDR3 is 15 amino acids. Germline V gives CDR1 MNHNS, CDR2 SASEGT. DNA of the CDR3: TGTGCCAGCAGTATCGCCGGGACAGGTTTCCGCGAGCAGTACTTC. Amino acid sequence: CASSIAGTGFREQYF.

This chain uses TRBV5-1 with TRBJ2-5, with 7 bases fitting TRBD2. The J call may be mistaken, given a closer DNA end match to TRBJ2-1. The CDR3 contains 16 residues. From germline, CDR1 is SGHRS and CDR2 YFSETQ. CDR3: CASSQTSDSSYNEQFF. In DNA, the CDR3 is TGCGCCAGCAGCCAAACTAGCGACAGCTCCTACAATGAGCAGTTCTTC.

This clonotype ranks as medium-sized. The chain uses TRBV11-2 and TRBJ2-1; TRBD2 aligns across 7 bases. V dropped 6 bases and J dropped 6; count of bases not matched to a gene: 5. The CDR3 consists of 13 residues. Per germline, CDR1 SGHAT and CDR2 FQNNGV. Here the CDR3 reads CASSSGWGNEQFF. CDR3 DNA: TGTGCCAGCAGTAGCGGGTGGGGCAATGAGCAGTTCTTC.

This clonotype was found many times. V and J are TRBV14 and TRBJ1-1; 7 bases are a match to TRBD1. Germline values: CDR1 SGHDN, CDR2 FVKESK. The ends lost 6 bases at V and 10 bases at J; junction bases unmatched: 11. The CDR3 totals 13 residues. CDR3 protein: CASRPTGPWGAFF. CDR3 bases: TGTGCCAGCAGACCGACAGGGCCCTGGGGAGCTTTCTTT.

The chain recombines TRBV9 with TRBJ2-1, with a tentative D call TRBD1 (6 bases). Trimming took 2 bases from V and 0 from J, leaving 9 bases between them. Germline CDR1 SGDLS, CDR2 YYNGEE. The CDR3 totals 15 residues. The CDR3 DNA reads as TGTGCCAGCAGCGTTCGGGACATCTCCTACAATGAGCAGTTCTTC. As protein: CASSVRDISYNEQFF.

Ten or more counts support this clonotype. This sequence joins TRBV5-4 and TRBJ2-3, with D maybe TRBD2 (6 bases). CDR1 and CDR2 (germline): SGHNT, YYREEE (reference sequence). The CDR3 is 14 amino acids. The V gene lost 6 bases and the J gene lost 2 bases, with 13 bases spanning the gap. The CDR3 DNA is TGTGCCAGCACCAAGACTAGATTCACAGATACGCAGTATTTT. This encodes CASTKTRFTDTQYF.

As for this clonotype: A read error is possible here, since a much larger clone lies one base away. The gene calls are TRBV19 and TRBJ2-5; possibly TRBD2 for D (5 bases). V was clipped by 1 base and J by 11 bases, with 11 bases between them. The germline gives CDR1 LNHDA, CDR2 SQIVND (reference sequence). The CDR3 is 12 amino acids. The DNA of the CDR3 is TGTGCCAGTAGTATAGGTGCGGGTGAGCAGTACTTC. This translates into CASSIGAGEQYF. The full variable domain, in which reference TRBV19 and TRBJ2-5 provide the parts outside the CDR3, is DGGITQSPKYLFRKEGQNVTLSCEQNLNHDAMYWYRQDPGQGLRLIYYSQIVNDFQKGDIAEGYSVSREKKESFPLTVTSAQKNPTAFYLCASSIGAGEQYFGPGTRLLVL.

This clonotype was counted at least ten times. The chain has TRBV6-6 and TRBJ2-2, with D perhaps TRBD1 (5 bases). The germline gives CDR1 MNHNY, CDR2 SVGAGI (reference sequence). Trimming shortened V by 2 bases and J by 0 bases, and 10 bases separated the two germline ends. This CDR3 contains 16 residues. The CDR3 DNA is TGTGCCAGCAGTTACGCAGGGTTCGCGAACACCGGGGAGCTGTTTTTT. It is translated as CASSYAGFANTGELFF.

This clonotype was found a few times. The V gene is TRBV19, the J gene TRBJ2-7; D tentatively fits TRBD1 or TRBD2 (5 bases each). There are 15 residues in the CDR3. V dropped 4 bases and J dropped 7 bases, with 20 bases sitting between them. The germline CDR1 and CDR2 sequences are LNHDA and SQIVND (reference sequence). In DNA, the CDR3 is TGTGCCAGTAGTAAGGAACTAGTAGTATCAGGGGAGCAGTACTTC. Residues: CASSKELVVSGEQYF.

As regards this clonotype: A much larger clone lies one base from this, so it may be a read error. This chain links TRBV7-6 with TRBJ2-3; D is possibly TRBD2 (5 bases). Germline V gene lookup returns CDR1 SGHVS and CDR2 FNYEAQ. V lost 1 base to trimming and J lost 2 bases, with 10 bases between them. The CDR3 runs to 15 residues. The CDR3 reads CASSLGSGFTDTQYF. Here the CDR3 DNA reads TGTGCCAGCAGCTTAGGATCGGGGTTCACAGATACGCAGTATTTT.

The V and J genes are TRBV7-2 and TRBJ1-1; no firm D call. The CDR3 runs to 13 residues. Germline V gene lookup returns CDR1 SGHTA and CDR2 FQGNSA. V was clipped by 2 bases and J by 6 bases, with 10 bases between them. The CDR3 protein is CASSLFRGAEAFF. The DNA for the CDR3 is TGTGCCAGCAGCTTATTTCGGGGAGCTGAAGCTTTCTTT. Looking up the rest from reference TRBV7-2 and TRBJ1-1 gives the full variable domain: GAGVSQSPSNKVTEKGKDVELRCDPISGHTALYWYRQSLGQGLEFLIYFQGNSAPDKSGLPSDRFSAERTGGSVSTLTIQRTQQEDSAVYLCASSLFRGAEAFFGQGTRLTVV.